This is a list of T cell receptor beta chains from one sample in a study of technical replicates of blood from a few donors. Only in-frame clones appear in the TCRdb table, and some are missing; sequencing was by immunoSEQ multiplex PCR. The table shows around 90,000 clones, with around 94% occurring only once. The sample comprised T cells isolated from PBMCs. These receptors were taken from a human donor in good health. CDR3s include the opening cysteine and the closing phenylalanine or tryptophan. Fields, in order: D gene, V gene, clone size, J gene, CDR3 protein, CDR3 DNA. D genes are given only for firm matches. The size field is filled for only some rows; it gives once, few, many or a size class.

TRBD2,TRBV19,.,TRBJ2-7,CASSGGGYEQYF,TGTGCCAGTAGTGGCGGGGGCTACGAGCAGTACTTC
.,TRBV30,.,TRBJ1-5,CAWSVNYNQPQHF,TGTGCCTGGAGTGTAAACTACAATCAGCCCCAGCATTTT
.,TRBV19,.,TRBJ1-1,CASSIDLGDTEAFF,TGTGCCAGTAGTATAGATCTCGGGGACACTGAAGCTTTCTTT
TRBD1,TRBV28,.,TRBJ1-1,CASSLADRGLKAFF,TGTGCCAGCAGTTTAGCGGACAGGGGGCTTAAAGCTTTCTTT
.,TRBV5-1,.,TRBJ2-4,CASSLAGSDIQYF,TGCGCCAGCAGCTTGGCAGGGTCTGACATTCAGTACTTC
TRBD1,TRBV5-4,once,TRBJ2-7,CASSVGPGQGTYEQYF,TGTGCCAGCAGCGTTGGACCGGGACAGGGGACCTACGAGCAGTACTTC
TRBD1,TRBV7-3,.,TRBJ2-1,CASSLKPGQGNDEQFF,TGTGCCAGCAGCTTAAAACCGGGACAGGGTAACGATGAGCAGTTCTTC
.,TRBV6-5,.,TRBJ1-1,CASSYSGGDTEAFF,TGTGCCAGCAGTTACTCAGGGGGGGACACTGAAGCTTTCTTT
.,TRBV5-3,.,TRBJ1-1,CARKGRNTEAFF,TGTGCCAGAAAGGGGCGGAACACTGAAGCTTTCTTT
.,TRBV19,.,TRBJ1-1,CASSIDSGIRNTEAFF,TGTGCCAGTAGTATAGATTCGGGGATTCGAAACACTGAAGCTTTCTTT
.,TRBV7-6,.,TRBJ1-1,CASSAGILNTEAFF,TGTGCCAGCAGCGCGGGGATTCTCAACACTGAAGCTTTCTTT
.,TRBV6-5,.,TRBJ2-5,CASSPPGWPREQYF,TGTGCCAGCAGTCCCCCAGGGTGGCCCCGTGAGCAGTACTTC
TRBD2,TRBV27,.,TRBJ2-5,CASSLGTSGETQYF,TGTGCCAGCAGTCTCGGGACTAGCGGAGAGACCCAGTACTTC
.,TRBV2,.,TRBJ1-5,CASSASGDPFPQHF,TGTGCCAGCAGTGCATCAGGGGACCCCTTTCCCCAGCATTTT
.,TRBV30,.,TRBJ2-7,CAFRGYGYEQYF,TGTGCCTTCAGGGGTTACGGCTACGAGCAGTACTTC
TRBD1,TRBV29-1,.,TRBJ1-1,CSVTGGGRTEAFF,TGCAGCGTTACAGGGGGCGGACGCACTGAAGCTTTCTTT
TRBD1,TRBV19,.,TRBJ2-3,CASSVTGGDRDTQYF,TGTGCCAGTAGTGTCACAGGGGGCGATAGGGATACGCAGTATTTT
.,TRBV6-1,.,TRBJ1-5,CASQKGMMQSQPQHF,TGTGCCAGCCAAAAGGGGATGATGCAGAGTCAGCCCCAGCATTTT
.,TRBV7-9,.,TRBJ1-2,CASSVDLFYGYTF,TGTGCCAGCAGCGTGGACTTGTTCTATGGCTACACCTTC
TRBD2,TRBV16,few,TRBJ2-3,CASSQSITSDSTDTQYF,TGTGCCAGCAGCCAATCGATCACTAGCGACAGCACAGATACGCAGTATTTT
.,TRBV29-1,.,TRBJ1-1,CSVDPGLNTEAFF,TGCAGCGTAGATCCGGGACTCAACACTGAAGCTTTCTTT
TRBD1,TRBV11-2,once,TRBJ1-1,CASSRGQGNTEAFF,TGTGCCAGCAGCCGGGGACAGGGGAACACTGAAGCTTTCTTT
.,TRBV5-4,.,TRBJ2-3,CASSVASTDTQYF,TGTGCCAGCAGCGTAGCTAGCACAGATACGCAGTATTTT
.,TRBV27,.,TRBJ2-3,CASSVWGREITQYF,TGTGCCAGCAGTGTGTGGGGCAGAGAGATTACGCAGTATTTT
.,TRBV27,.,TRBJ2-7,CASSLGASYEQYF,TGTGCCAGCAGTTTAGGGGCCTCCTACGAGCAGTACTTC
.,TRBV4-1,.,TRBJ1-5,CASSQVQGRNQPQHF,TGCGCCAGCAGCCAGGTACAGGGCCGCAATCAGCCCCAGCATTTT
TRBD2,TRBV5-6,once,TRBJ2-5,CASSSDSYAGVTETQYF,TGTGCCAGCAGCTCCGATTCGTACGCGGGAGTCACAGAGACCCAGTACTTC
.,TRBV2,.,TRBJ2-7,CASSPPRTVLAYEQYF,TGTGCCAGCAGTCCCCCCAGGACAGTCCTCGCCTACGAGCAGTACTTC
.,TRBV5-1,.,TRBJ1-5,CASSVTGRGQPQHF,TGCGCCAGCAGCGTTACCGGGCGGGGTCAGCCCCAGCATTTT
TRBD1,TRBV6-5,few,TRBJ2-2,CASRGQVHGELFF,TGTGCCAGCAGAGGACAGGTTCACGGGGAGCTGTTTTTT
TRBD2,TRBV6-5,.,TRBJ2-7,CASSYSTLAGAYEQYF,TGTGCCAGCAGTTACTCGACCCTAGCGGGGGCCTACGAGCAGTACTTC
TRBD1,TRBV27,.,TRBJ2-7,CASVDRRYEQYF,TGTGCCAGTGTGGACAGGAGGTACGAGCAGTACTTC
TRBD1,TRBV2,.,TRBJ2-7,CASRQGASWQYF,TGTGCCAGCAGGCAGGGGGCTAGCTGGCAGTACTTC